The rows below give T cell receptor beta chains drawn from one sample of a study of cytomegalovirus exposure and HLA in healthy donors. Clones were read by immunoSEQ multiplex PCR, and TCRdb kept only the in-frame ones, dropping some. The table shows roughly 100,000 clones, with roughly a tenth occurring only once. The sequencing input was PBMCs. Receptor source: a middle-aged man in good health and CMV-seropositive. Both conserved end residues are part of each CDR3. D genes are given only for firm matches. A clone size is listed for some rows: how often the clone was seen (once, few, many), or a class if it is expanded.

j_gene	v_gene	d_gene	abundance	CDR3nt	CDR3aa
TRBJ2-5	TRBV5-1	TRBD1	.	TGCGCCAGCAGACGGGGACAGGGCCAAGAGACCCAGTACTTC	CASRRGQGQETQYF
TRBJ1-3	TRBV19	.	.	TGTGCCAGTAGCCCGTGGGGGGCTGGAAACACCATATATTTT	CASSPWGAGNTIYF
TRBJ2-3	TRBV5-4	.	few	TGTGCCAGCAGCTTTTTTGGCTCCCTAGATACGCAGTATTTT	CASSFFGSLDTQYF
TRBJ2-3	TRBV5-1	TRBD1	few	TGCGCCAGCAGCGCCGGGACAGGGCTCACAGATACGCAGTATTTT	CASSAGTGLTDTQYF
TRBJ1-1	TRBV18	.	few	TGTGCCAGCTCACCAACGAGTAGTGAAGCTTTCTTT	CASSPTSSEAFF
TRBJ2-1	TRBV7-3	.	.	TGTGCCAGCAGCTTAATGCGTGGCAGGGACTCCTACAATGAGCAGTTCTTC	CASSLMRGRDSYNEQFF
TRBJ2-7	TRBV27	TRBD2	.	TGTGCCAGCAGTTTATCGGGGGGGGTTACCTACGAGCAGTACTTC	CASSLSGGVTYEQYF
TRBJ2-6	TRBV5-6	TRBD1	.	TGTGCCAGCAGCTTGGGGCCGGGACAGGGGGCGTTAGGGGCCAACGTCCTGACTTTC	CASSLGPGQGALGANVLTF
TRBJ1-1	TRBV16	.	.	TGTGCCAGCAGCCAGTCAGGTACTCCCCTTAACACTGAAGCTTTCTTT	CASSQSGTPLNTEAFF
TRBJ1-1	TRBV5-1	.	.	TGCGCCAGCAGCTTCAGGGAAGGGCAGGGAGGGATGGGCACTGAAGCTTTCTTT	CASSFREGQGGMGTEAFF
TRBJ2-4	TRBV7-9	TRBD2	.	TGTGCCAGCAGCCTGAGCGGGAGAAACATTCAGTACTTC	CASSLSGRNIQYF
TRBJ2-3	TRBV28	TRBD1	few	TGTGCCAGCAGTTTAAGGACAGGGGGGACAGATACGCAGTATTTT	CASSLRTGGTDTQYF
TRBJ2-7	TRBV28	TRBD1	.	TGTGCCAGCAGTGGAGCCCAGAAAAATCTCGGCGACAGGGGATACGAGCAGTACTTC	CASSGAQKNLGDRGYEQYF
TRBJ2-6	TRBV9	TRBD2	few	TGTGCCAGCAGCGTAGCCCCAGCGGGAGGGGCCTCTGGGGCCAACGTCCTGACTTTC	CASSVAPAGGASGANVLTF
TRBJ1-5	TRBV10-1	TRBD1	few	TGCGCCATCCCCGGGACAGGGGTTAGGACCAATCAGCCCCAGCATTTT	CAIPGTGVRTNQPQHF
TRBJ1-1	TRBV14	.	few	TGTGCCAGCAGCCAAGAGGCAGGGCTCACTGAAGCTTTCTTT	CASSQEAGLTEAFF
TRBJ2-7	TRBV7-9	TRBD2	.	TGTGCCAGCAGCTTAGTTCCGGGACTAGAATCCAATTACGAGCAGTACTTC	CASSLVPGLESNYEQYF
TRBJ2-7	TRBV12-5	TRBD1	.	TGTGCTAGTGGTCCCCGGACAGGGGCCACCTACGAGCAGTACTTC	CASGPRTGATYEQYF
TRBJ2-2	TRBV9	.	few	TGTGCCAGCAGCGTTGATTTAAATACTGGTAACACCGGGGAGCTGTTTTTT	CASSVDLNTGNTGELFF
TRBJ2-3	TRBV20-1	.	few	TGCAGTGCCTCAGGAGGGGATACGCAGTATTTT	CSASGGDTQYF
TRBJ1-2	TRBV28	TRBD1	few	TGTGCCAGCAGCCTGACCGCTCGGACAGGGGGTATCGGCTACACCTTC	CASSLTARTGGIGYTF
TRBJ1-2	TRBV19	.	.	TGTGCCAGTAGTATACCCCCTTCGACAGGCGCCTATGGCTACACCTTC	CASSIPPSTGAYGYTF
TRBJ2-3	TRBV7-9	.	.	TGTGCCAGCTCTTACCCAGGGTCTAGCACAGATACGCAGTATTTT	CASSYPGSSTDTQYF
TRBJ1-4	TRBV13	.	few	TGTGCCAGCAGCTTACGGCCCCCCACGGGAACTAATGAAAAACTGTTTTTT	CASSLRPPTGTNEKLFF
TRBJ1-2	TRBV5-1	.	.	TGCGCCAGCAGCTTGGCCGGGGGGACTAACTATGGCTACACCTTC	CASSLAGGTNYGYTF
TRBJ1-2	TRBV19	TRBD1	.	TGTGCCAGTAGTGTTGGACAGGGGGAATTTGGCTACACCTTC	CASSVGQGEFGYTF
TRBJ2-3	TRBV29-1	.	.	TGCAGGGTGATTTCCGGGAGCACAGATACGCAGTATTTT	CRVISGSTDTQYF
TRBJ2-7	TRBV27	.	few	TGTGCCAGCGGTGAGGCGGCCTCCTACGAGCAGTACTTC	CASGEAASYEQYF
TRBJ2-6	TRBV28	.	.	TGTGCCAGCAGTTTATGGCGGGGCCCTGGGGCCAACGTCCTGACTTTC	CASSLWRGPGANVLTF
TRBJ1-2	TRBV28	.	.	TGTGCCAGCAGCCTAAAGAGTAGAGGTGGCTACACCTTC	CASSLKSRGGYTF
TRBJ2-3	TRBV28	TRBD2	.	TGTGCCAGCTCGGAGGGACTAGCGGGAGGGACAGATACGCAGTATTTT	CASSEGLAGGTDTQYF
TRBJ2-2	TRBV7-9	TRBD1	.	TGTGCCAGCAGCCTACCGGACAGGTCGGGCACCGGGGAGCTGTTTTTT	CASSLPDRSGTGELFF